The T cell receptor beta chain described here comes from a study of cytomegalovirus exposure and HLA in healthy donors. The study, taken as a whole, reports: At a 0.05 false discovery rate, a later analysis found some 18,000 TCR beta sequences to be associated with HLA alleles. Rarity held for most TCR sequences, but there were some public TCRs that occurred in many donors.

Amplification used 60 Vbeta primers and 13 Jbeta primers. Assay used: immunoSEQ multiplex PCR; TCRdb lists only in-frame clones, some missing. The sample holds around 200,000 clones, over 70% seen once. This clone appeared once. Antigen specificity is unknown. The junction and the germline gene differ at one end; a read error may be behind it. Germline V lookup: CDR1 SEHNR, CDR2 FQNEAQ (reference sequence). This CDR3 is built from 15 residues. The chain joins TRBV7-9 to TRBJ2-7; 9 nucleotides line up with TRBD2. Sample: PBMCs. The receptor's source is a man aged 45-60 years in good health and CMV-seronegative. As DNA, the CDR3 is TGTTCCAGCAGCTTAGTTGGCGGGGGGGCCCACGAGCAGTACTTC. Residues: CSSSLVGGGAHEQYF.